This T cell receptor (beta chain) was captured in a study of blood T cell repertoires in COVID-19. The method was immunoSEQ multiplex PCR; TCRdb's version includes in-frame clones alone and lacks a portion of them. Found here are 250,000 to 300,000 clones, approximately 85% of them singletons; the top ten hold approximately 1.9%. With 6 bases removed from V and 5 bases from J, the gap between germline ends came to 13 bases. Germline assignment: CDR1 MNHEY and CDR2 SMNVEV (reference sequence). This CDR3 spans 13 amino acids. The material sequenced was PBMCs or T cells enriched from blood (not recorded which). The TCR sequence derives from a woman aged 45 to 65 who had recovered from COVID-19. The chain has TRBV27 and TRBJ1-2; D ambiguous. CDR3 nucleotides: TGTGCCAGCAGCCACCCGAGCGGTTATGGCTACACCTTC. This sequence encodes CASSHPSGYGYTF.